Listed below are T cell receptor beta chains from one sample, sequenced in a study of blood T cell repertoires in COVID-19. Assay: immunoSEQ multiplex PCR; the TCRdb copy retains only in-frame clones and omits some. The sample yields fewer than 350,000 clones, around 87% seen once. What was sequenced was PBMCs or T cells enriched from blood (not recorded which). The receptor set was obtained from a woman in her late teens or twenties with acute COVID-19. Each CDR3 is given with its conserved first and last residue. D genes are given only for firm matches. Expanded clones are given a class, and other clones once, few, many or no size at all.

>TRBJ2-7|TRBD1|15|.|TRBV20-1
CSASPGQGATYEQYF
TGCAGTGCTAGTCCGGGACAGGGGGCCACCTACGAGCAGTACTTC
>TRBJ1-6|.|14|.|TRBV18
CASSPTGSDSPLHF
TGTGCCAGCTCACCAACGGGTTCGGATTCACCCCTCCACTTT
>TRBJ2-1|.|16|once|TRBV4-3
CASSQDTVSSYNEQFF
TGCGCCAGCAGCCAAGATACCGTTAGCTCCTACAATGAGCAGTTCTTC
>TRBJ2-1|TRBD2|16|.|TRBV18
CASSPRIGTSSYEQFF
TGTGCCAGCTCACCACGCATAGGGACTAGTTCCTATGAGCAGTTCTTC
>TRBJ1-1|.|13|.|TRBV5-5
CASSRGGITEAFF
TGTGCCAGCAGCCGGGGAGGGATCACTGAAGCTTTCTTT
>TRBJ2-3|.|13|.|TRBV29-1
CSETGEGTDTQYF
TGCAGCGAGACAGGCGAAGGCACAGATACGCAGTATTTT
>TRBJ2-7|TRBD2|16|.|TRBV5-6
CASSLAGLAGGRGQYF
TGTGCCAGCAGCTTAGCGGGACTAGCGGGAGGGCGCGGGCAGTACTTC
>TRBJ2-3|TRBD2|13|.|TRBV2
CASSREETDTQYF
TGTGCCAGCAGTCGGGAGGAGACAGATACGCAGTATTTT
>TRBJ2-5|.|13|.|TRBV29-1
CSVDWGGGMAQYF
TGCAGCGTTGATTGGGGGGGCGGAATGGCCCAGTACTTC
>TRBJ1-2|TRBD1|17|.|TRBV24-1
CATSDPRQGSTSYGYTF
TGTGCCACCAGTGATCCGCGACAGGGGTCGACCTCCTATGGCTACACCTTC
>TRBJ1-1|.|16|.|TRBV18
CASSPLGGRSGTEAFF
TGTGCCAGCTCACCACTGGGGGGGCGGTCGGGCACTGAAGCTTTCTTT
>TRBJ2-7|.|12|.|TRBV2
CASRDSSYEQYF
TGTGCCAGCAGGGACAGCTCCTACGAGCAGTACTTC
>TRBJ1-1|.|14|.|TRBV5-5
CASSLRRLNTEAFF
TGTGCCAGCAGCTTGCGGCGGCTAAACACTGAAGCTTTCTTT
>TRBJ2-2|.|13|.|TRBV29-1
CSVDAGDTGELFF
TGCAGCGTTGATGCAGGGGACACCGGGGAGCTGTTTTTT
>TRBJ1-2|.|14|.|TRBV5-1
CASSLAGRNYGYTF
TGCGCCAGCAGCTTGGCAGGCAGAAACTATGGCTACACCTTC
>TRBJ2-3|.|14|.|TRBV19
CASATGLSTDTQYF
TGTGCCAGTGCCACAGGGTTGTCCACAGATACGCAGTATTTT
>TRBJ2-7|.|14|.|TRBV4-1
CASSLSLDSYEQYF
TGCGCCAGCAGTCTCTCACTCGACAGTTACGAGCAGTACTTC
>TRBJ1-1|.|13|.|TRBV27
CASSLSEGTEAFF
TGTGCCAGCAGTTTATCGGAGGGGACTGAAGCTTTCTTT
>TRBJ1-5|TRBD1|15|once|TRBV27
CASSSGQGGNQPQHF
TGTGCCAGCAGTTCGGGACAGGGAGGCAATCAGCCCCAGCATTTT
>TRBJ2-7|TRBD2|16|.|TRBV5-5
CASSLNEREGSYEQYF
TGTGCCAGCAGCTTGAACGAGCGGGAGGGGTCCTACGAGCAGTACTTC
>TRBJ2-3|TRBD1|13|once|TRBV29-1
CSAGQGLTDTQYF
TGCAGCGCCGGACAGGGCCTCACAGATACGCAGTATTTT
>TRBJ2-4|TRBD1|17|.|TRBV3-1/TRBV3-2
CASSQAGTEIAKNIQYF
TGTGCCAGCAGCCAAGCCGGGACAGAGATAGCCAAAAACATTCAGTACTTC
>TRBJ2-2|.|14|.|TRBV21-1
CARGLAGDPGELFF
TGTGCCAGGGGACTAGCGGGAGACCCCGGGGAGCTGTTTTTT
>TRBJ2-1|TRBD2|15|.|TRBV5-8
CASSPGGLAGDREFF
TGTGCCAGCAGCCCAGGGGGACTAGCGGGAGATCGAGAGTTCTTC
>TRBJ2-2|TRBD1|14|.|TRBV19
CASSTDRVAGELFF
TGTGCCAGTAGTACGGACAGGGTCGCCGGGGAGCTGTTTTTT
>TRBJ2-2|TRBD2|17|.|TRBV11-2
CASTTLRGRVNTGELFF
TGTGCCAGCACCACCCTGCGCGGGAGGGTAAACACCGGGGAGCTGTTTTTT
>TRBJ2-1|TRBD2|15|.|TRBV7-9
CASSFIAGVSDEQFF
TGTGCCAGCAGCTTCATAGCGGGAGTCTCGGATGAGCAGTTCTTC
>TRBJ1-5|.|15|.|TRBV3-1/TRBV3-2
CASSQDMRGNQPQHF
TGTGCCAGCAGCCAAGATATGAGGGGCAATCAGCCCCAGCATTTT
>TRBJ1-1|.|15|.|TRBV19
CASNAEEAYSTEAFF
TGTGCCAGTAATGCGGAGGAGGCTTACAGCACTGAAGCTTTCTTT
>TRBJ2-3|.|11|.|TRBV20-1
CSAQPSDTQYF
TGCAGTGCACAACCATCCGATACGCAGTATTTT
>TRBJ2-1|.|15|.|TRBV7-8
CASSLSESSYNEQFF
TGTGCCAGCAGCTTGAGCGAGAGCTCCTACAATGAGCAGTTCTTC
>TRBJ2-1|.|12|.|TRBV19
CASLSSYNEQFF
TGTGCCAGCTTGAGCTCCTACAATGAGCAGTTCTTC
>TRBJ2-1|TRBD2|13|.|TRBV5-1
CASGTSGYNEQFF
TGCGCCAGCGGGACTAGCGGATACAATGAGCAGTTCTTC
>TRBJ1-1|.|13|few|TRBV30
CAWRPSGFGEAFF
TGTGCCTGGAGACCCTCCGGGTTCGGAGAAGCTTTCTTT
>TRBJ1-1|.|14|.|TRBV5-1
CASSLPGMNTEAFF
TGCGCCAGCAGCTTACCGGGGATGAACACTGAAGCTTTCTTT
>TRBJ1-5|.|14|.|TRBV7-9
CASSFSGGDQPQHF
TGTGCCAGCAGCTTCTCTGGGGGGGATCAGCCCCAGCATTTT
>TRBJ2-2|.|15|.|TRBV11-1
CASSLFTTNTGELFF
TGTGCCAGCAGCTTATTTACTACGAACACCGGGGAGCTGTTTTTT
>TRBJ2-7|.|17|.|TRBV7-6
CASSKTLTGKGPYEQYF
TGTGCCAGCAGCAAAACACTCACAGGGAAGGGGCCCTACGAGCAGTACTTC
>TRBJ2-1|TRBD1|14|.|TRBV10-1
CASSGSRGAGGQFF
TGCGCCAGCAGTGGGTCCCGTGGGGCAGGGGGGCAGTTCTTC